The TCR beta chain under discussion was sequenced for a study of beta chain features in type 1 diabetes. Study findings and constraints: Naive, central memory and regulatory TCRB repertoires appeared more similar among patients than healthy donors. TCRB CDR3 length was moderately but significantly reduced in all four CD4+ subsets of Type 1 diabetes patients.

This clone was detected a few times. Its antigen is unidentified. TCRB transcripts that were expressed got sequenced, as all of the isolated RNA had been reverse transcribed. The data were produced by immunoSEQ multiplex PCR, yet TCRdb's version contains in-frame clones alone and is incomplete. The sample has about 41,000 clones, about 68% seen once; the top ten hold more than 1.5%. The CDR3 has 14 amino acids. V lost 3 bases, J lost 4 bases, and 12 bases lay in between. Germline-derived CDR1 and CDR2 are WSHSY and SAAADI. The authors sorted CD4+ naive, central memory, regulatory and stem cell-like memory cells via CD45RO/CCR7/CD25/CD127/CD95/CD27.

V and J are TRBV10-2 and TRBJ1-1; D is undetermined. The clonotype comes from a man aged 25-45 years with type 1 diabetes. Some clones in this sample may be carry-over from other donors' samples. Sequencing input: Tregs from blood. The CDR3 sequence: CASSEIGESTEAFF. The DNA for the CDR3 is TGCGCCAGCAGTGAAATCGGGGAGAGCACTGAAGCTTTCTTT.